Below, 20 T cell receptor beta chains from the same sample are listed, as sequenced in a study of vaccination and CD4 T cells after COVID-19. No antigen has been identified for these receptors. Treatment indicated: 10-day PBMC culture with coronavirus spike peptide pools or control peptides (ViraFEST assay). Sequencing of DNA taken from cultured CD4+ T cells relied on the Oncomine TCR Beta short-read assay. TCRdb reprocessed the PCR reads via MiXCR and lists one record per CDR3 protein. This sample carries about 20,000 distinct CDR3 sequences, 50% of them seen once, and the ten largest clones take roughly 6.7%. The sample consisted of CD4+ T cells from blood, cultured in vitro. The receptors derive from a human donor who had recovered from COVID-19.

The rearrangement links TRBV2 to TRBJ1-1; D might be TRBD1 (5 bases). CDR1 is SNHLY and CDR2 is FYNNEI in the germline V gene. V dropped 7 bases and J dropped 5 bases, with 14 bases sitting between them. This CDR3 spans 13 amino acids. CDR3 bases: TGTGCCAGCATTAACACAGGTCGGACTGAAGCTTTCTTT. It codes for CASINTGRTEAFF. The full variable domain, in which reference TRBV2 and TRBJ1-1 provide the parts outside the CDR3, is EPEVTQTPSHQVTQMGQEVILRCVPISNHLYFYWYRQILGQKVEFLVSFYNNEISEKSEIFDDQFSVERPDGSNFTLKIRSTKLEDSAMYFCASINTGRTEAFFGQGTRLTVV.

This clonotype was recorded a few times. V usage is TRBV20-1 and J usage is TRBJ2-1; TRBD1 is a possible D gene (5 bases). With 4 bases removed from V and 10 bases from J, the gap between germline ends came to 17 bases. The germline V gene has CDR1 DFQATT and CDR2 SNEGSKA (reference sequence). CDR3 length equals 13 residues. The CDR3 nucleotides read TGCAGTGCTACCCATGGGGCAGCCGCCGAGCAGTTCTTC. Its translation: CSATHGAAAEQFF.

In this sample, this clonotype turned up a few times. The CDR3 here is CASSQVERAKGYTF. The CDR3, as DNA: TGCGCCAGCAGCCAAGTTGAGAGGGCTAAAGGCTACACCTTC. This chain uses TRBV4-3 with TRBJ1-2, with unresolved D. The CDR3 sequence is 14 residues long. V lost 1 base and J 8 bases, leaving 14 bases between the germline ends. CDR1 LGHNA and CDR2 YSLEER come from the germline V gene.

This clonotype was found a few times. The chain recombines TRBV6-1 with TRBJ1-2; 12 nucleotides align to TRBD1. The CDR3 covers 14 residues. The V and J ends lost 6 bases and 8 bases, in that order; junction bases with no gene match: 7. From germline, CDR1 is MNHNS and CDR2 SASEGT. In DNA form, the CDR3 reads TGTGCCAGCAGAAGGGACGGGACAGGGGGCGGCTACACCTTC. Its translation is CASRRDGTGGGYTF.

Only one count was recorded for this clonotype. The CDR3 loop reads CASRSPSNYGYTF. Here the CDR3 DNA reads TGTGCCAGCAGAAGTCCGTCGAACTATGGCTACACCTTC. The V and J genes are TRBV28 and TRBJ1-2; D not certain. This CDR3 contains 13 residues. Trimming shortened V by 6 bases and J by 2 bases, and 10 bases separated the two germline ends. The germline V gene has CDR1 MDHEN and CDR2 SYDVKM.

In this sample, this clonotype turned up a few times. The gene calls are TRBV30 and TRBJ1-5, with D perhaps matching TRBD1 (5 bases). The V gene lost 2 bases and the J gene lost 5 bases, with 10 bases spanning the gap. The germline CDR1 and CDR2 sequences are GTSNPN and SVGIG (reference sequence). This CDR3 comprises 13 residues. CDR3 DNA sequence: TGTGCCTGGAGTTTAACAGGCGATCAGCCCCAGCATTTT. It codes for CAWSLTGDQPQHF.

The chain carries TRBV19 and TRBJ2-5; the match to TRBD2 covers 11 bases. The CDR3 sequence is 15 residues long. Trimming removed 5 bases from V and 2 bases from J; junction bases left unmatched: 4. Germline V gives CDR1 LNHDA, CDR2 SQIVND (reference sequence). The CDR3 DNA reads TGTGCCAGTAGTGGGGCTAGCGGGAGGCAAGAGACCCAGTACTTC. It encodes CASSGASGRQETQYF. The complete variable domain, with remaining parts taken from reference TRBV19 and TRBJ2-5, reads DGGITQSPKYLFRKEGQNVTLSCEQNLNHDAMYWYRQDPGQGLRLIYYSQIVNDFQKGDIAEGYSVSREKKESFPLTVTSAQKNPTAFYLCASSGASGRQETQYFGPGTRLLVL.

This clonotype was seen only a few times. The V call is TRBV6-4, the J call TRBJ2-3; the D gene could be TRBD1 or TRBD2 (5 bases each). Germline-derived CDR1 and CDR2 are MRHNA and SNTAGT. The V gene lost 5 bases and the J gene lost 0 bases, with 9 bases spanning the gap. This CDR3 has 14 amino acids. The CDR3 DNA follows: TGTGCCAGCAGTCCCGGGACGAGCACAGATACGCAGTATTTT. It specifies CASSPGTSTDTQYF.

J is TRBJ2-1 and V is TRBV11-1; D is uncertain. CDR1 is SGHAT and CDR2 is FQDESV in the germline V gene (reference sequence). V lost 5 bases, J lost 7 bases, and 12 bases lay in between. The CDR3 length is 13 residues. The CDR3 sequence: CASSPQFGNEQFF. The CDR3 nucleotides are TGTGCCAGCAGCCCTCAGTTTGGGAATGAGCAGTTCTTC. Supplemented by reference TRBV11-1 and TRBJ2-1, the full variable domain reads EAEVAQSPRYKITEKSQAVAFWCDPISGHATLYWYRQILGQGPELLVQFQDESVVDDSQLPKDRFSAERLKGVDSTLKIQPAELGDSAMYLCASSPQFGNEQFFGPGTRLTVL.

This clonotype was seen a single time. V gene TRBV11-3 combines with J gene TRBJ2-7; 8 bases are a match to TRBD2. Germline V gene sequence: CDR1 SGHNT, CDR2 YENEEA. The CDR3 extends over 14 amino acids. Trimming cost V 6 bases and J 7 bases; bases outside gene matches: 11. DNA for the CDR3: TGTGCCAGCAGGCCCGGCAGCGGGAGCGGTGAGCAGTACTTC. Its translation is CASRPGSGSGEQYF.

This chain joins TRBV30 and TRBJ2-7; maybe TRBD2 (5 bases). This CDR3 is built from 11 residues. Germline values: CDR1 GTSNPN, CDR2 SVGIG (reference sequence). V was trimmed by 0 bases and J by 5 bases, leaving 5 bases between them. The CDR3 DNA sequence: TGTGCCTGGAGTGTGGGAGACGAGCAGTACTTC. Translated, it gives CAWSVGDEQYF.

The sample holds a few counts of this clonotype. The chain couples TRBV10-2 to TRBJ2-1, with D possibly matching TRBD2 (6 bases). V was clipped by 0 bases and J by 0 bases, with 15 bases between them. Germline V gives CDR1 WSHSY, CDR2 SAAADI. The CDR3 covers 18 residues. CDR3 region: CASSESPDYISSYNEQFF. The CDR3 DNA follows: TGCGCCAGCAGTGAGTCGCCGGACTACATATCCTCCTACAATGAGCAGTTCTTC.

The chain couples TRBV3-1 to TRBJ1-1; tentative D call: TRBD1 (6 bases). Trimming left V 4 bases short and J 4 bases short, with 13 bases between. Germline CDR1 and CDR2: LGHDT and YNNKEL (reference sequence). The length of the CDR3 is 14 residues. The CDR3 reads CASSPHSGATEAFF. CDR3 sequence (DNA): TGTGCCAGCAGCCCTCACTCAGGGGCCACTGAAGCTTTCTTT.

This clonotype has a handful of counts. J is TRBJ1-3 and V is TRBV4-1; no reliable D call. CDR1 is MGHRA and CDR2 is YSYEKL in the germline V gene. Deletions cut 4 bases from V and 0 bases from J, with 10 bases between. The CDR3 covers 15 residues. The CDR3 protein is CASSRDRSSGNTIYF. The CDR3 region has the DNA TGCGCCAGCAGCCGTGACCGAAGCTCTGGAAACACCATATATTTT.

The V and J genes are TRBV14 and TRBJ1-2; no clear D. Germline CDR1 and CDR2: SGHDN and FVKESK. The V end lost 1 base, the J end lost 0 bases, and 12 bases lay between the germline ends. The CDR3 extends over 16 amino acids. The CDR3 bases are TGTGCCAGCAGCCAAGTCTATGGTCTTACTAACTATGGCTACACCTTC. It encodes CASSQVYGLTNYGYTF.

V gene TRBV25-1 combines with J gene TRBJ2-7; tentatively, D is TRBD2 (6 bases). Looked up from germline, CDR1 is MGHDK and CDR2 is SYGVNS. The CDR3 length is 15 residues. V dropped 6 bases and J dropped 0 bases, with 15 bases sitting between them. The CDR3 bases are TGTGCCAGCAGGTCAGCGGGTGCTAGCTCCTACGAGCAGTACTTC. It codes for CASRSAGASSYEQYF.

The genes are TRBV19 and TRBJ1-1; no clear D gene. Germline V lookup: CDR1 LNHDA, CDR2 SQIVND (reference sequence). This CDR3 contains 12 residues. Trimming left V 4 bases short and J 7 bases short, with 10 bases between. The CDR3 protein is CASSTDYGEAFF. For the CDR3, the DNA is TGTGCCAGTAGTACCGACTACGGTGAAGCTTTCTTT.

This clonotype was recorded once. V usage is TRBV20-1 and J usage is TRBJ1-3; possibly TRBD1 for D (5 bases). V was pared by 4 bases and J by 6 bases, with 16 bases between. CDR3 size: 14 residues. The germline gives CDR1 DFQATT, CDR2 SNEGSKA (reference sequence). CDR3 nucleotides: TGCAGTGCTACACTCGGGGGGGGAACAAACACCATATATTTT. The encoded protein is CSATLGGGTNTIYF.

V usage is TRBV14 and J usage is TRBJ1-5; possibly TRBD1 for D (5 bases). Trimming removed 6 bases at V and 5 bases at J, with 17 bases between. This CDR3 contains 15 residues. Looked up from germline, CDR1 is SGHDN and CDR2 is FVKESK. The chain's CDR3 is CASSPGQGRYQPQHF. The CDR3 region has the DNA TGTGCCAGCAGTCCAGGGCAAGGTAGGTATCAGCCCCAGCATTTT.

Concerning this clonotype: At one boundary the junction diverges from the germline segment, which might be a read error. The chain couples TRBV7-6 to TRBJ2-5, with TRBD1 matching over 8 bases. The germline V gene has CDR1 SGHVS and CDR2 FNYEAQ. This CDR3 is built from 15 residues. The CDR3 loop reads CASSWRADREETQYF. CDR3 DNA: TGTGCTAGCAGCTGGAGGGCGGACAGGGAGGAGACCCAGTACTTC.